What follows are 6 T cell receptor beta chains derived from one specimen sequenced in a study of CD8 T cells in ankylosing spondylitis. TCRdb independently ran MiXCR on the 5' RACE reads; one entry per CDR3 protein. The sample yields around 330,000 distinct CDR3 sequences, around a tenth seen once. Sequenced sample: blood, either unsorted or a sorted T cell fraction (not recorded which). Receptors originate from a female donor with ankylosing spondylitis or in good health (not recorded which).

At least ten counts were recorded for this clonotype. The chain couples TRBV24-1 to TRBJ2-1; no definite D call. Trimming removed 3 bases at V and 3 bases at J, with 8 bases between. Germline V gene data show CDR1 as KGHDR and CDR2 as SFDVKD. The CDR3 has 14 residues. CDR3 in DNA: TGTGCCACCAGTGATAACATACGCTACAATGAGCAGTTCTTC. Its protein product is CATSDNIRYNEQFF.

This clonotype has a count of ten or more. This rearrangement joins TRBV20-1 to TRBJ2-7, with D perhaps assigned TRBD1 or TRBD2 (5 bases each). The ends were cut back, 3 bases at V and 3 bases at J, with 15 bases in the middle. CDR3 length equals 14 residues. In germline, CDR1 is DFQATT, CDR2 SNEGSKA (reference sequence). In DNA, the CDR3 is TGCAGTGCTAGGACTATTAAGGGGTACTACGAGCAGTACTTC. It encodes CSARTIKGYYEQYF.

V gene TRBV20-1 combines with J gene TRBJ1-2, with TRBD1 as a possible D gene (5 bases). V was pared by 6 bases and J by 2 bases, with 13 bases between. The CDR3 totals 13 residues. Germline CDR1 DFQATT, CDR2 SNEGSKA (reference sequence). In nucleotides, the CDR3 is TGCAGTGCCTGGGGACGGACGAACTATGGCTACACCTTC. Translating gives CSAWGRTNYGYTF.

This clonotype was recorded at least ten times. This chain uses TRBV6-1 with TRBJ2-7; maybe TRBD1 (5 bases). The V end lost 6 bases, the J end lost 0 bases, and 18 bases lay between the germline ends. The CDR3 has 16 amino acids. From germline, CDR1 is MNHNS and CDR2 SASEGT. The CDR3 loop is CASRTKHRLSSYEQYF. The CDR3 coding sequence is TGTGCCAGCAGGACAAAACACAGGCTTAGCTCCTACGAGCAGTACTTC.

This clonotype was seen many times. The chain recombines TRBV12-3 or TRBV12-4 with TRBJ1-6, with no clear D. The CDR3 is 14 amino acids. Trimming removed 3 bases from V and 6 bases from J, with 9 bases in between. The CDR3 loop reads CASSFLASNSPLHF. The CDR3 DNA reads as TGTGCCAGCAGTTTCTTGGCTAGTAATTCACCCCTCCACTTT.

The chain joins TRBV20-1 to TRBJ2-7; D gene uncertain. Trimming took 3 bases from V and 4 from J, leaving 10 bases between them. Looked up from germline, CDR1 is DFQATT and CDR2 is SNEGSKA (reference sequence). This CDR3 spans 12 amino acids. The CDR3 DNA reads TGCAGTGCTAGGCCCCGAGGATACGAGCAGTACTTC. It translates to CSARPRGYEQYF.